A selection of T cell receptor beta chains follows, all from one sample in a study of blood T cell repertoires in COVID-19. Clones were sequenced by immunoSEQ multiplex PCR, and TCRdb holds only the in-frame ones, with some missing. The sample contains some 290,000 clones, 90% of which appear only once. Sequences were obtained from peripheral blood. Every receptor here comes from a woman aged 35 to 49 with COVID-19, enrolled during active disease. Each CDR3 is given with its conserved first and last residue.

V: TRBV7-7
J: TRBJ2-1
CDR3: CASSLEGDSSYNEQFF

V: TRBV15
J: TRBJ2-7
CDR3: CATSRDPAGMGYEQYF

V: TRBV7-9
J: TRBJ1-5
CDR3: CASSLTGSNQPQHF

V: TRBV30
J: TRBJ1-2
CDR3: CAWSVTGYGYTF

V: TRBV27
J: TRBJ1-2
CDR3: CASSLAGGEISGYTF

V: TRBV28
J: TRBJ2-5
CDR3: CASSFLRGLRQETQYF

V: TRBV5-1
J: TRBJ1-1
CDR3: CASNRGADWNTEAFF

V: TRBV30
J: TRBJ1-4
CDR3: CAWTPVATNEKLFF

V: TRBV28
J: TRBJ1-5
CDR3: CASRKSGGLNQPQHF

V: TRBV7-8
J: TRBJ2-2
CDR3: CASSLRFGGINTGELFF

V: TRBV7-2
J: TRBJ1-5
CDR3: CASSSRTGIQPQHF

V: TRBV5-4
J: TRBJ2-3
CDR3: CASSSGLAGSTDTQYF

V: TRBV7-5
J: TRBJ2-7
CDR3: CARSLGTHSEQYF

V: TRBV29-1
J: TRBJ1-1
CDR3: CSGGQGLGTEAFF

V: TRBV6-4
J: TRBJ2-3
CDR3: CASSLAGGPDTQYF

V: TRBV30
J: TRBJ1-2
CDR3: CAFYPRGAFYGYTF

V: TRBV27
J: TRBJ2-7
CDR3: CASGQGVWEQYF

V: TRBV30
J: TRBJ1-1
CDR3: CASPQDKMNTEAFF

V: TRBV30
J: TRBJ1-5
CDR3: CAWGDRGDQPQHF

V: TRBV19
J: TRBJ2-3
CDR3: CASSIVGPSGTDTQYF

V: TRBV7-9
J: TRBJ2-5
CDR3: CASSLRQGAGETQYF

V: TRBV18
J: TRBJ2-7
CDR3: CASSPFQAELAGGKQYF

V: TRBV7-2
J: TRBJ1-1
CDR3: CASSLPEEGQNTEAFF